These 17 T cell receptor beta chains share one sample of origin, sequenced in a study of CD8 T cells in Susac syndrome. An input of roughly 0.5 to 1 ug of RNA was subjected to reverse transcription using random hexamers. TCRdb called the immunoSEQ multiplex PCR reads again in MiXCR, with one record for every CDR3 protein. This sample carries about 250,000 distinct CDR3 sequences, approximately 92% of them seen once, and the ten largest clones take 0.06% to 0.08%. What was sequenced was CD4+ T cells from PBMCs. The receptors originated from a human donor with multiple sclerosis.

The table lists this clonotype with a count of one. The CDR3 DNA sequence: TGCAGCGTTGTACCAGGGGGCAAGGAGACCCAGTACTTC. It encodes CSVVPGGKETQYF. The chain carries TRBV29-1 and TRBJ2-5; 8 bases line up with TRBD1. The CDR3 loop spans 13 amino acids. With V trimmed by 4 bases and J by 5 bases, 6 bases remained unmatched. Per germline, CDR1 SQVTM and CDR2 ANQGSEA.

V is TRBV5-1 and J is TRBJ2-1; 7 positions agree with TRBD1. CDR1 and CDR2 from the germline V gene are SGHRS and YFSETQ. Losses at the gene ends were 4 bases for V and 1 base for J; bases not matched to a gene: 5. This CDR3 is 15 amino acids long. Written as DNA, the CDR3 is TGCGCCAGCAGCGGAGACAGGGTTTCCTACAATGAGCAGTTCTTC. This codes for CASSGDRVSYNEQFF.

A word on this clonotype: The DNA is omitted, as the CDR3 cannot be located on it reliably, and the CDR3 follows TCRdb's listing. This CDR3 is CASILAGRYEQYV. The V call is TRBV6-6, the J call TRBJ2-7; the table calls TRBD2, which could not be checked here. From germline, CDR1 is MNHNY and CDR2 SVGAGI (reference sequence). Termini included, the CDR3 measures 13 amino acids.

This clonotype was counted once. This CDR3 reads CASSPNSWTAPNTEAFF. The CDR3 DNA is TGCGCCAGCAGCCCAAACTCCTGGACAGCGCCGAACACTGAAGCTTTCTTT. This rearrangement joins TRBV4-1 to TRBJ1-1, with a weak D call TRBD1 (6 bases). Germline V lookup: CDR1 MGHRA, CDR2 YSYEKL. V gave up 4 bases and J gave up 1 base, with 19 bases separating them. The CDR3 is 17 residues long.

With respect to this clonotype: Compared with germline, one end of the junction differs, possibly owing to a read error. This chain connects TRBV6-1 to TRBJ1-6, with D unresolved. The CDR3 runs 13 residues. Germline-derived CDR1 and CDR2 are MNHNS and SASEGT. CDR3 sequence reads: CASSEFSSGPEDF. CDR3 DNA sequence: TGTGCCAGCAGTGAATTTTCATCGGGCCCCGAAGACTTT.

The chain uses TRBV25-1 and TRBJ2-1, with 7 bases identical to TRBD1. V gave up 7 bases and J gave up 6 bases; unmatched junction bases: 6. The CDR3 runs to 13 residues. Germline V gives CDR1 MGHDK, CDR2 SYGVNS. CDR3 coding DNA: TGTGCCAGCAAAGACAGGGTTATCAATGAGCAGTTCTTC. As protein: CASKDRVINEQFF.

The chain recombines TRBV5-1 with TRBJ2-5; D is perhaps TRBD2 (6 bases). The germline CDR1 and CDR2 sequences are SGHRS and YFSETQ. The CDR3 loop spans 14 amino acids. Trimming shortened V by 2 bases and J by 4 bases, and 12 bases separated the two germline ends. The CDR3 sequence: CASSFGGSGETQYF. The CDR3 nucleotides are TGCGCCAGCAGCTTTGGGGGGTCTGGAGAGACCCAGTACTTC.

V is TRBV7-2 and J is TRBJ1-1; D might be TRBD1 (6 bases). Trimming removed 5 bases at V and 0 bases at J, with 13 bases between. The CDR3 contains 15 residues. Germline CDR1 SGHTA, CDR2 FQGNSA. CDR3 loop: CASSPGHGMNTEAFF. The DNA for the CDR3 is TGTGCCAGCAGCCCGGGACATGGAATGAACACTGAAGCTTTCTTT.

The chain combines TRBV14 with TRBJ2-3; TRBD2 aligns across 10 bases. From germline, CDR1 is SGHDN and CDR2 FVKESK. V shed 1 base and J 4 bases; nucleotides not matched to a gene: 8. The CDR3 sequence is 17 residues long. This chain's CDR3 is CASSQVHPAGGADTQYF. For the CDR3, the DNA is TGTGCCAGCAGCCAAGTCCATCCAGCGGGAGGGGCAGATACGCAGTATTTT. Combining the CDR3 with reference TRBV14 and TRBJ2-3 gives the whole variable domain EAGVTQFPSHSVIEKGQTVTLRCDPISGHDNLYWYRRVMGKEIKFLLHFVKESKQDESGMPNNRFLAERTGGTYSTLKVQPAELEDSGVYFCASSQVHPAGGADTQYFGPGTRLTVL.

The CDR3 is CASSRDLGELFF. CDR3 DNA: TGTGCCAGCAGTCGGGACCTCGGGGAGCTGTTTTTT. The chain carries TRBV2 and TRBJ2-2; D tentatively fits TRBD1 or TRBD2 (5 bases each). CDR1 is SNHLY and CDR2 is FYNNEI in the germline V gene. The CDR3 is 12 amino acids. Trimming cost V 5 bases and J 7 bases, with 8 bases left between them.

The genes are TRBV29-1 and TRBJ1-4, with a tentative D call TRBD1 (5 bases). The CDR3 is 14 amino acids. Trimming pared 4 bases from V and 3 bases from J, leaving 12 bases between. Germline CDR1 is SQVTM and CDR2 is ANQGSEA. The CDR3 DNA reads TGCAGCGTTGCCCGGGGGGGTTCTAATGAAAAACTGTTTTTT. Amino acid sequence: CSVARGGSNEKLFF. The variable domain in full, completed from reference TRBV29-1 and TRBJ1-4, reads SAVISQKPSRDICQRGTSLTIQCQVDSQVTMMFWYRQQPGQSLTLIATANQGSEATYESGFVIDKFPISRPNLTFSTLTVSNMSPEDSSIYLCSVARGGSNEKLFFGSGTQLSVL.

V gene TRBV11-2 combines with J gene TRBJ1-5; tentative D call: TRBD1 (5 bases). Germline V CDR1 and CDR2: SGHAT, FQNNGV. CDR3 length: 15 residues. V lost 5 bases to trimming and J lost 0 bases, with 11 bases between them. The CDR3 nucleotides read TGTGCCAGCAGCCCTGGGGGAAATAGCAATCAGCCCCAGCATTTT. Residues: CASSPGGNSNQPQHF.

V is TRBV10-3 and J is TRBJ2-2, with D possibly called TRBD1 or TRBD2 (5 bases each). Germline assignment: CDR1 ENHRY and CDR2 SYGVKD. This CDR3 contains 15 residues. V was trimmed by 11 bases and J by 1 base, leaving 17 bases between them. The CDR3 bases are TGTGCCTCAAGTGGCGTGGGGGTGAACACCGGGGAGCTGTTTTTT. As protein: CASSGVGVNTGELFF.

This clonotype was observed once. V gene TRBV2 combines with J gene TRBJ2-2; tentatively, D is TRBD1 (6 bases). CDR3 size: 14 residues. V was pared by 4 bases and J by 1 base, with 7 bases between. Per germline, CDR1 SNHLY and CDR2 FYNNEI. CDR3 loop: CASSGGQNTGELFF. CDR3 coding DNA: TGTGCCAGCAGTGGGGGACAGAACACCGGGGAGCTGTTTTTT.

The genes are TRBV5-6 and TRBJ2-5; a weak D match, TRBD1 (5 bases). Trimming cost V 3 bases and J 5 bases, with 17 bases left between them. The CDR3 spans 15 residues. From germline, CDR1 is SGHDT and CDR2 YYEEEE. For the CDR3, the DNA is TGTGCCAGCAGCTCCTCGGACACCCAGGTGGAGACCCAGTACTTC. This translates into CASSSSDTQVETQYF. Looking up the rest from reference TRBV5-6 and TRBJ2-5 gives the full variable domain: DAGVTQSPTHLIKTRGQQVTLRCSPKSGHDTVSWYQQALGQGPQFIFQYYEEEERQRGNFPDRFSGHQFPNYSSELNVNALLLGDSALYLCASSSSDTQVETQYFGPGTRLLVL.

This rearrangement joins TRBV7-6 to TRBJ1-1; TRBD1 aligns across 9 bases. Germline assignment: CDR1 SGHVS and CDR2 FNYEAQ. The CDR3 length is 13 residues. V shed 4 bases and J 8 bases; nucleotides not matched to a gene: 5. The CDR3 coding sequence is TGTGCCAGCAGCTCCGATACAGGGGGCGAAGCTTTCTTT. Its protein product is CASSSDTGGEAFF. Complete variable domain (other parts from reference TRBV7-6 and TRBJ1-1): GAGVSQSPRYKVTKRGQDVALRCDPISGHVSLYWYRQALGQGPEFLTYFNYEAQQDKSGLPNDRFSAERPEGSISTLTIQRTEQRDSAMYRCASSSDTGGEAFFGQGTRLTVV.

The CDR3 loop reads CASRRDSDYYTF. The CDR3 nucleotides read TGTGCCAGCAGGCGGGACAGTGATTACTACACCTTC. The rearrangement uses TRBV12-3 or TRBV12-4 and TRBJ1-2; the match to TRBD1 covers 7 bases. Unmatched junction bases numbered 8, after V lost 6 bases and J lost 10 bases. This CDR3 is built from 12 residues.